This TCR beta chain comes out of a study of T cells in Graves' hyperthyroidism and ophthalmopathy. 10 ml of fresh peripheral blood supplied the PBMCs. The length of the CDR3 is 12 residues. Germline V gene sequence: CDR1 LGHDT, CDR2 YNNKEL (reference sequence). V dropped 3 bases and J dropped 4 bases, with 4 bases sitting between them. This clonotype has more than one count but fewer than ten. RNA transcripts gave rise to amplified TCR beta CDR3 regions. A set of HTBI primers served as the primers for a first-round RT-PCR of the TCR CDR3. TCRdb analysed the multiplex PCR reads with MiXCR anew, one entry per CDR3 protein. The sample yields roughly 330,000 distinct CDR3 sequences, roughly 15% seen once.

This sequence originates from a man aged 25-45 years with Graves' hyperthyroidism. Material: blood. The rearrangement links TRBV3-1 to TRBJ1-5; D uncertain. The CDR3 is CASSQGNQPQHF. The CDR3 nucleotides read TGTGCCAGCAGCCAGGGTAATCAGCCCCAGCATTTT. The full variable domain, completed using reference TRBV3-1 and TRBJ1-5, is DTAVSQTPKYLVTQMGNDKSIKCEQNLGHDTMYWYKQDSKKFLKIMFSYNNKELIINETVPNRFSPKSPDKAHLNLHINSLELGDSAVYFCASSQGNQPQHFGDGTRLSIL.